Presented here are 12 T cell receptor beta chains from one specimen sequenced in a study of early T cells in non-severe SARS-CoV-2 infection. TCRdb used MiXCR to reprocess the 5' RACE reads, holding one entry per CDR3 protein. The table lists over 100,000 distinct CDR3 sequences, around 14% of them singletons. The sequenced material came from whole blood. The receptors originated from an adult who was a healthcare worker with PCR-confirmed SARS-CoV-2 infection or an uninfected control (not recorded which).

The chain links TRBV2 to TRBJ2-5, with 8 bases aligning to TRBD2. The CDR3 has 16 amino acids. The ends lost 8 bases at V and 1 base at J; junction bases unmatched: 12. Germline V gene lookup returns CDR1 SNHLY and CDR2 FYNNEI. Here the CDR3 reads CASGRTSYGSQETQYF. CDR3 coding DNA: TGTGCCAGCGGTCGGACTAGCTATGGATCCCAAGAGACCCAGTACTTC.

This clonotype was seen more than once but under ten times. V is TRBV4-2 and J is TRBJ1-5; D is perhaps TRBD1 (6 bases). The CDR3 runs to 15 residues. The germline gives CDR1 LGHNA, CDR2 YNFKEQ. The ends were cut back, 0 bases at V and 4 bases at J, with 10 bases in the middle. The CDR3 is CASSQDFTGNQPQHF. Written as DNA, the CDR3 is TGTGCCAGCAGCCAAGATTTTACAGGGAATCAGCCCCAGCATTTT.

The chain carries TRBV21-1 and TRBJ2-2; TRBD1, as called in the table, went unchecked against the DNA. TRBV21-1 is termed a pseudogene. The CDR3 has 16 residues. Written as DNA, the CDR3 is TGTGCCAGCAGCCCCCGAGACTGGGAGCGGGGCGGGAAGCTGTTTTTT. The encoded protein is CASSPRDWERGGKLFF.

This clonotype was detected many times. V is TRBV24-1 and J is TRBJ2-1; 7 nucleotides align to TRBD2. J lost 10 bases, V lost 4 bases, and 6 bases had no gene match. The germline CDR1 and CDR2 sequences are KGHDR and SFDVKD. The CDR3 totals 13 residues. CDR3 protein: CATSESAGVEQFF. CDR3 nucleotide sequence: TGTGCCACCAGTGAATCCGCGGGAGTCGAGCAGTTCTTC.

This clonotype was recorded a few times. The V call is TRBV7-9, the J call TRBJ2-7, with 7 bases identical to TRBD1. CDR1 is SEHNR, CDR2 FQNEAQ, per germline (reference sequence). Trimming cost V 5 bases and J 2 bases; bases outside gene matches: 12. CDR3 size: 16 residues. CDR3 nucleotides: TGTGCCAGCAGCCTTCTAGACAGGGAAAAAACCTACGAGCAGTACTTC. Protein sequence: CASSLLDREKTYEQYF.

In this sample, this clonotype turned up many times. The V gene is TRBV7-2, the J gene TRBJ1-4; unclear D gene. This CDR3 comprises 13 residues. The V and J ends lost 5 bases and 6 bases respectively, with 10 bases between them. In germline, CDR1 is SGHTA, CDR2 FQGNSA. The CDR3 reads CASSGRTYEKLFF. The DNA for the CDR3 is TGTGCCAGCAGCGGCCGGACCTATGAAAAACTGTTTTTT.

This clonotype showed up many times. The chain links TRBV5-1 to TRBJ2-2; the D gene could be TRBD1 or TRBD2 (5 bases each). Germline values: CDR1 SGHRS, CDR2 YFSETQ. The CDR3 consists of 15 residues. V gave up 3 bases and J gave up 6 bases, with 15 bases separating them. CDR3 protein: CASSWLDGAAGELFF. The CDR3 DNA sequence: TGCGCCAGCAGCTGGCTCGACGGGGCGGCCGGGGAGCTGTTTTTT.

This clonotype has only a few counts. The rearrangement links TRBV5-1 to TRBJ2-7; TRBD2 matches at 11 bases. This CDR3 is built from 17 residues. Germline values: CDR1 SGHRS, CDR2 YFSETQ. With V trimmed by 1 base and J by 6 bases, 12 bases remained unmatched. CDR3 loop: CASSLLSTLAGEGEQYF. The CDR3 DNA is TGCGCCAGCAGCTTGCTATCCACACTAGCGGGAGAGGGCGAGCAGTACTTC.

V gene TRBV9 combines with J gene TRBJ2-2; D is uncertain. Germline V gene data show CDR1 as SGDLS and CDR2 as YYNGEE. V lost 4 bases and J lost 6, with 7 bases in between. The CDR3 has 12 residues. CDR3 protein: CASSWASGELFF. In nucleotides, the CDR3 is TGTGCCAGCAGCTGGGCGTCCGGGGAGCTGTTTTTT.

This clonotype was recorded many times. The rearrangement links TRBV6-6 to TRBJ2-7; 8 nucleotides line up with TRBD2. Germline assignment: CDR1 MNHNY and CDR2 SVGAGI (reference sequence). Unmatched junction bases numbered 5, after V lost 0 bases and J lost 4 bases. The CDR3 has 15 amino acids. In DNA, the CDR3 is TGTGCCAGCAGTTACTCGCCGGGAGGGCCTTACGAGCAGTACTTC. Protein: CASSYSPGGPYEQYF.

V usage is TRBV5-1 and J usage is TRBJ2-3; TRBD1 or TRBD2 may be the D gene (5 bases each). V lost 2 bases, J lost 2 bases, and 9 bases lay in between. The CDR3 length is 14 residues. The germline V gene has CDR1 SGHRS and CDR2 YFSETQ. CDR3 bases: TGCGCCAGCAGCTTCAGAGGGACCACAGATACGCAGTATTTT. Translation gives CASSFRGTTDTQYF. Looking up the rest from reference TRBV5-1 and TRBJ2-3 gives the full variable domain: KAGVTQTPRYLIKTRGQQVTLSCSPISGHRSVSWYQQTPGQGLQFLFEYFSETQRNKGNFPGRFSGRQFSNSRSEMNVSTLELGDSALYLCASSFRGTTDTQYFGPGTRLTVL.

This clonotype was picked up one time. This rearrangement joins TRBV28 to TRBJ1-1; D uncertain. The CDR3 consists of 13 residues. Germline assignment: CDR1 MDHEN and CDR2 SYDVKM. The V gene lost 10 bases and the J gene lost 0 bases, with 12 bases spanning the gap. CDR3 coding DNA: TGTGCCACGTCGGGTCACATGAACACTGAAGCTTTCTTT. It yields the protein CATSGHMNTEAFF.